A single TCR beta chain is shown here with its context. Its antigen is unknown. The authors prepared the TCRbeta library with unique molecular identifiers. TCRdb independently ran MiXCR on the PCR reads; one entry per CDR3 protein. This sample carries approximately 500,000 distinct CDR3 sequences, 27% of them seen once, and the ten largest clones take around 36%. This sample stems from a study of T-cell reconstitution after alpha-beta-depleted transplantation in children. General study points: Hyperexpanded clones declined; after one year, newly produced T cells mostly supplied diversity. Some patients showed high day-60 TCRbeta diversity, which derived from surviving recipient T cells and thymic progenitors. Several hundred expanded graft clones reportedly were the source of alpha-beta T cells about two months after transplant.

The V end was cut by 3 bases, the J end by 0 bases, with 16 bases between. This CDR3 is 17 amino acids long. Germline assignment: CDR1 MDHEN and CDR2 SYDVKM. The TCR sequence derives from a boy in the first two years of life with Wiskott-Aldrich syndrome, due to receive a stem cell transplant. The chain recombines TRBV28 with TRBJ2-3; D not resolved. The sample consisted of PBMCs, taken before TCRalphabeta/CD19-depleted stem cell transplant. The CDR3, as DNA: TGTGCCAGCAGTTTTCCCACAGAGTATGCTAGCACAGATACGCAGTATTTT. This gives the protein CASSFPTEYASTDTQYF. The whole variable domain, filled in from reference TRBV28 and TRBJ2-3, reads DVKVTQSSRYLVKRTGEKVFLECVQDMDHENMFWYRQDPGLGLRLIYFSYDVKMKEKGDIPEGYSVSREKKERFSLILESASTNQTSMYLCASSFPTEYASTDTQYFGPGTRLTVL.